Sequencing of this TCR beta chain was carried out in a study of T cells after yellow fever vaccination. TCRdb itself ran the 5' RACE reads through MiXCR, one entry per CDR3 protein. The sample has about 73,000 distinct CDR3 sequences; roughly 7.7% are singletons. This CDR3 has 16 residues. From germline, CDR1 is SGHVS and CDR2 FNYEAQ. V lost 5 bases to trimming and J lost 5 bases, with 19 bases between them. In its sample, this clonotype was seen a few times. The chain is built from TRBV7-6 and TRBJ2-1; D might be TRBD1 or TRBD2, each matching 5 bases. The source is a man younger than 45 who received the YFV17D yellow fever vaccine. This specimen consisted of CD8+ T cells sorted from PBMCs, obtained on the day of the yellow fever booster vaccination. The CDR3 DNA sequence: TGTGCCAGCAGCGGAACGGGACGGAGCGAGGACAATGAGCAGTTCTTC. Residues: CASSGTGRSEDNEQFF.